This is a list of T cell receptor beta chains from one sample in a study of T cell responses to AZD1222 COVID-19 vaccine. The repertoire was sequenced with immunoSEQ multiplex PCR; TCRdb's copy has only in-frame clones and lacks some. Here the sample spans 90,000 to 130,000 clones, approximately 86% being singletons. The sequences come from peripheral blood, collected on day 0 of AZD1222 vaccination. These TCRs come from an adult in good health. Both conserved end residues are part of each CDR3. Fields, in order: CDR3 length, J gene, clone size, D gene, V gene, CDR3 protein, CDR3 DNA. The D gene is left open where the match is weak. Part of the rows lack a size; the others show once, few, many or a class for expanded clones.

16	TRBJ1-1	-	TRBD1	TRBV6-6	CASSKNPRDRGTEAFF	TGTGCCAGCAGTAAAAACCCCCGGGACAGGGGCACTGAAGCTTTCTTT
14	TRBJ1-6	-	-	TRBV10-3	CAIQGGSYNSPLHF	TGTGCCATACAGGGAGGCTCCTATAATTCACCCCTCCACTTT
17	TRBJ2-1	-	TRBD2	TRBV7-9	CASSLPPLAGVDNEQFF	TGTGCCAGCAGCTTACCCCCACTAGCGGGGGTAGACAATGAGCAGTTCTTC
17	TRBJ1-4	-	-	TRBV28	CASSPRLGGYGGEKLFF	TGTGCCAGCAGCCCCCGCCTTGGGGGCTACGGTGGGGAAAAACTGTTTTTT
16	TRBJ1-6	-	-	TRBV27	CASSFSPPDPYSPLHF	TGTGCCAGCAGTTTCTCCCCCCCGGACCCTTATTCACCCCTCCACTTT
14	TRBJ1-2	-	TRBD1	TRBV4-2	CASSHLRQGGGYTF	TGTGCCAGCAGCCATCTGAGACAGGGCGGTGGCTACACCTTC
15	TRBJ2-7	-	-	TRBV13	CASSFIAGDTYEQYF	TGTGCCAGCAGCTTTATTGCAGGGGACACCTACGAGCAGTACTTC
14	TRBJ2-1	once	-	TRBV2	CASRETGSYNEQFF	TGTGCCAGCAGGGAAACAGGCTCCTACAATGAGCAGTTCTTC
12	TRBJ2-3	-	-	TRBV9	CASSVLGLPPYF	TGTGCCAGCAGCGTGTTGGGACTTCCGCCGTATTTT
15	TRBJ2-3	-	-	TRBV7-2	CASSSGTLTQDTQYF	TGTGCCAGCAGCTCCGGGACCCTAACACAAGATACGCAGTATTTT
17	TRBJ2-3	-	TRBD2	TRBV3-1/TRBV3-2	CASSQGLAGGRGDTQYF	TGTGCCAGCAGCCAAGGACTAGCGGGGGGCCGGGGAGATACGCAGTATTTT
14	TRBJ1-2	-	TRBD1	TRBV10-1	CASSEQGALRGYTF	TGCGCCAGCAGTGAGCAGGGGGCGCTGAGAGGCTACACCTTC
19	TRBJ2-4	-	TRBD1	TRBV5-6	CASSSLWDRGQYAKNIQYF	TGTGCCAGCAGCTCCCTATGGGACAGGGGGCAGTACGCCAAAAACATTCAGTACTTC
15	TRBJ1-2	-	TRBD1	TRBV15	CATSRERTGIYGYTF	TGTGCCACCAGCAGAGAGAGGACAGGTATCTATGGCTACACCTTC
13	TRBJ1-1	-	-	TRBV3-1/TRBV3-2	CASGDGIYTEAFF	TGTGCCAGCGGCGACGGGATTTACACTGAAGCTTTCTTT
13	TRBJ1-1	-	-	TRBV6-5	CASSLTVNTEAFF	TGTGCCAGCAGTCTCACAGTGAACACTGAAGCTTTCTTT
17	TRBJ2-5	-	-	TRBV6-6	CASSRTGGGGTLETQYF	TGTGCCAGCAGTCGCACAGGGGGCGGGGGGACGTTAGAGACCCAGTACTTC
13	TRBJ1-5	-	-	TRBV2	CASRTNRDQPQHF	TGTGCCAGCAGAACAAACAGGGATCAGCCCCAGCATTTT
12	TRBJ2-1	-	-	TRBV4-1	CASSPTRNEQFF	TGCGCCAGCAGCCCTACTCGCAATGAGCAGTTCTTC
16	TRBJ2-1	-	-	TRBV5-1	CASSVGGPPSYNEQFF	TGCGCCAGCAGCGTGGGCGGCCCCCCCTCCTACAATGAGCAGTTCTTC
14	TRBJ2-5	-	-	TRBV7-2	CASSLAVREETQYF	TGTGCCAGCAGCTTAGCTGTCAGGGAAGAGACCCAGTACTTC
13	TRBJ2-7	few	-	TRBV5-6	CASGTGGSYEQYF	TGTGCCAGCGGAACTGGGGGCTCCTACGAGCAGTACTTC
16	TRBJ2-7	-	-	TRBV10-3	CAISEALGDPGYEQYF	TGTGCCATCAGTGAGGCCCTCGGGGACCCAGGATACGAGCAGTACTTC